These 31 T cell receptor beta chains share one sample of origin, sequenced in a study of blood T cell repertoires in COVID-19 (dated by TCRdb to the early 2020s). Library generation was performed with the immunoSEQ multiplex PCR assay. Not all clones reach the TCRdb copy of this immuneACCESS table, which keeps in-frame sequences only. Checked studies attribute under half of the gap to unresolved V genes and leave the rest unexplained. Recorded for this sample are fewer than 110,000 clones; over 70% of them occurred a single time. Jointly, the top ten make up over 10% of the sample. The sample consisted of peripheral blood. These receptors were collected from a human donor in a cohort sampled during active or convalescent COVID-19.

The chain uses TRBV28 and TRBJ2-1; 11 nucleotides align to TRBD2. With V trimmed by 6 bases and J by 6 bases, 1 base remained unmatched. The germline gives CDR1 MDHEN, CDR2 SYDVKM. The CDR3 is 13 amino acids. The DNA of the CDR3 is TGTGCCAGCAGAGGGACTAGCGGCAATGAGCAGTTCTTC. Translation: CASRGTSGNEQFF.

The chain employs TRBV7-3 and TRBJ2-2, with D maybe TRBD1 (6 bases). CDR3 size: 16 residues. Germline V gene lookup returns CDR1 SGHTA and CDR2 FQGTGA. V was shortened by 5 bases and J by 1 base, with 14 bases between the two germline ends. The CDR3 DNA follows: TGTGCCAGCAGCGTACAGGGCTCGGGGAACACCGGGGAGCTGTTTTTT. This codes for CASSVQGSGNTGELFF.

The chain links TRBV29-1 to TRBJ2-1; weak D call: TRBD1 (5 bases). This CDR3 has 12 amino acids. V was cut by 7 bases and J by 10 bases, with 17 bases left in between. Germline loops: CDR1 SQVTM, CDR2 ANQGSEA. The CDR3 loop reads CSAKLQVEEQFF. The CDR3 region has the DNA TGCAGCGCAAAGCTACAGGTTGAGGAGCAGTTCTTC.

This chain connects TRBV5-6 to TRBJ1-2, with 7 bases identical to TRBD1. Germline V gene sequence: CDR1 SGHDT, CDR2 YYEEEE. The V gene end was trimmed by 4 bases and the J gene end by 4 bases; junction bases not matched to a gene: 7. The CDR3 length is 14 residues. CDR3 nucleotides: TGTGCCAGCAGCCGTAGGGACAGCTTCTATGGCTACACCTTC. The encoded protein is CASSRRDSFYGYTF.

In its sample, this clone was seen a few times. V gene TRBV4-1 combines with J gene TRBJ1-2, with 7 bases matching TRBD1. The CDR3 extends over 14 amino acids. Looked up from germline, CDR1 is MGHRA and CDR2 is YSYEKL. With 2 bases clipped from V and 4 bases from J, the junction kept 4 bases outside the gene matches. CDR3 sequence: CASSQQGGGYGYTF. The CDR3 DNA is TGCGCCAGCAGCCAACAAGGGGGCGGCTATGGCTACACCTTC.

The V and J genes are TRBV7-3 and TRBJ2-1; 9 bases are shared with TRBD1. Germline assignment: CDR1 SGHTA and CDR2 FQGTGA. Trimming took 4 bases from V and 8 from J; bases not matched to a gene: 12. The CDR3 extends over 16 amino acids. The CDR3 reads CASSSLGTGFFDEQFF. In DNA, the CDR3 is TGTGCCAGCAGCTCCTTGGGGACAGGGTTTTTCGATGAGCAGTTCTTC.

The chain has TRBV5-8 and TRBJ1-1, with 9 positions matching TRBD1. Germline V lookup: CDR1 SGHTS, CDR2 YDEGEE. Trimming took 2 bases from V and 7 from J; bases not matched to a gene: 6. This CDR3 is built from 14 residues. CDR3 loop: CASSLEGQGFEAFF. The CDR3 DNA reads TGTGCCAGCAGCTTAGAGGGACAGGGATTTGAAGCTTTCTTT.

This sequence joins TRBV7-2 and TRBJ2-7; D is unclear. V was shortened by 1 base and J by 0 bases, with 7 bases between the two germline ends. Germline V lookup: CDR1 SGHTA, CDR2 FQGNSA. The CDR3 totals 14 residues. CDR3 amino acids: CASSLGHLSYEQYF. The CDR3 region has the DNA TGTGCCAGCAGCTTAGGACACCTCTCCTACGAGCAGTACTTC.

The V gene is TRBV7-9, the J gene TRBJ1-2; 9 positions agree with TRBD1. V shed 7 bases, J shed 8 bases, and the junction held 14 bases outside the gene matches. This CDR3 contains 15 residues. CDR1 and CDR2 from the germline V gene are SEHNR and FQNEAQ (reference sequence). CDR3 nucleotides: TGTGCCAGCAAGGGACAGGGAATCCTAACCCAAGGCTACACCTTC. Translated, it gives CASKGQGILTQGYTF.

The V gene is TRBV3-1 (or the pseudogene TRBV3-2), the J gene TRBJ1-1, with TRBD1 identical over 9 bases. The CDR3 is 13 residues long. Unmatched junction bases numbered 7, after V lost 3 bases and J lost 11 bases. Germline-derived CDR1 and CDR2 are LGHDT and YNNKEL (reference sequence). The CDR3 nucleotides are TGTGCCAGCAGCCAGGACAGGGGCACTGCTGCTTTCTTT. Translated: CASSQDRGTAAFF.

This chain links TRBV6-2 or TRBV6-3 with TRBJ1-2; 9 bases line up with TRBD1. With 2 bases clipped from V and 3 bases from J, the junction kept 7 bases outside the gene matches. Germline V gene sequence: CDR1 MNHEY, CDR2 SVGEGT. The CDR3 is 16 amino acids. The CDR3 region has the DNA TGTGCCAGCAGTTACCCCCTCCGGGACAGGGACTATGGCTACACCTTC. It codes for CASSYPLRDRDYGYTF.

The chain links TRBV28 to TRBJ1-3; maybe TRBD1 (5 bases). The CDR3 loop spans 14 amino acids. The germline V and J ends were trimmed by 4 bases and 3 bases, with 10 bases remaining between them. Germline lookup yields CDR1 MDHEN and CDR2 SYDVKM. The CDR3 spells CASSSRGGGNTIYF. Written as DNA, the CDR3 is TGTGCCAGCAGTTCCCGGGGGGGTGGAAACACCATATATTTT.

The chain is built from TRBV5-4 and TRBJ1-2, with TRBD1 matching 9 bases. The CDR3 has 14 amino acids. The V gene's germline CDR1 is SGHNT and CDR2 YYREEE (reference sequence). With 0 bases clipped from V and 6 bases from J, the junction kept 3 bases outside the gene matches. CDR3 coding DNA: TGTGCCAGCAGCTTGGAAACAGGGGGCCATGGCTACACCTTC. Translated: CASSLETGGHGYTF.

The chain joins TRBV5-4 to TRBJ2-1; TRBD2 matches at 11 bases. Germline CDR1 is SGHNT and CDR2 is YYREEE (reference sequence). The CDR3 has 17 amino acids. Losses at the gene ends were 0 bases for V and 5 bases for J; bases not matched to a gene: 7. In DNA form, the CDR3 reads TGTGCCAGCAGCTTGGGACTAGCGGGGCCGCTTAACAATGAGCAGTTCTTC. Translated: CASSLGLAGPLNNEQFF.

For the CDR3, the DNA is TGTGCCAGCAGTTTTGACAGGGACTACGAGCAGTACTTC. This encodes CASSFDRDYEQYF. This chain joins TRBV27 and TRBJ2-7; TRBD1 matches 7 bases. V gave up 3 bases and J gave up 3 bases; unmatched junction bases: 2. Germline CDR1 is MNHEY and CDR2 is SMNVEV (reference sequence). The CDR3 is 13 amino acids.

The table lists this clone with a count of one. This chain connects TRBV6-2 or TRBV6-3 to TRBJ1-5; 7 bases align to TRBD1. The V segment lost 5 bases and the J segment 2 bases; nucleotides outside the gene matches: 6. The CDR3 sequence is 15 residues long. CDR1 and CDR2 from the germline V gene are MNHEY and SVGEGT. Here the CDR3 DNA reads TGTGCCAGCAGTCTCCGACAGGGCGGCAATCAGCCCCAGCATTTT. It specifies CASSLRQGGNQPQHF.

The chain couples TRBV18 to TRBJ2-1; D is perhaps TRBD2 (5 bases). The length of the CDR3 is 15 residues. Germline V lookup: CDR1 KGHSH, CDR2 LQKENI. The V and J ends lost 1 base and 4 bases respectively, with 11 bases between them. The CDR3 spells CASSPLGSGYNEQFF. The CDR3 nucleotides read TGTGCCAGCTCACCACTAGGGAGTGGGTACAATGAGCAGTTCTTC. Full variable domain (outside the CDR3, taken from reference TRBV18 and TRBJ2-1): NAGVMQNPRHLVRRRGQEARLRCSPMKGHSHVYWYRQLPEEGLKFMVYLQKENIIDESGMPKERFSAEFPKEGPSILRIQQVVRGDSAAYFCASSPLGSGYNEQFFGPGTRLTVL.

This chain connects TRBV6-5 to TRBJ1-6; 9 nucleotides line up with TRBD1. The germline V gene encodes CDR1 MNHEY and CDR2 SVGAGI. The CDR3 is made up of 15 amino acids. V lost 6 bases and J lost 6; bases outside the gene matches: 6. The CDR3 region is CASRTGQGGNSPLHF. Here the CDR3 DNA reads TGTGCCAGCAGGACGGGACAGGGAGGTAATTCACCCCTCCACTTT.

A note on this clone: One end of the junction does not line up with germline, which may come from a read error. The genes are TRBV11-3 and TRBJ1-2; 7 positions match TRBD1. The length of the CDR3 is 16 residues. CDR1 is SGHNT and CDR2 is YENEEA in the germline V gene. CDR3 sequence (DNA): TGTGCCAGCAGTTTAGTGTCCGGGACAGCGGTCTATGGCTACACCTTC. It specifies CASSLVSGTAVYGYTF.

CDR3 in amino acids: CAVLPTGTNTGELFF. The CDR3, as DNA: TGTGCCGTACTACCGACAGGAACGAACACCGGGGAGCTGTTTTTT. This chain joins TRBV6-5 and TRBJ2-2, with a possible D match to TRBD1 (6 bases). Trimming shortened V by 11 bases and J by 0 bases, and 16 bases separated the two germline ends. Germline V CDR1 and CDR2: MNHEY, SVGAGI. The CDR3 spans 15 residues.

The chain links TRBV6-5 to TRBJ2-3; 7 bases are a match to TRBD2. The length of the CDR3 is 14 residues. Germline V gene lookup returns CDR1 MNHEY and CDR2 SVGAGI. V shed 6 bases, J shed 3 bases, and the junction held 6 bases outside the gene matches. The CDR3 DNA sequence: TGTGCCAGCAGGCCTAGCGGCACTACAGATACGCAGTATTTT. Translating gives CASRPSGTTDTQYF.

The CDR3 region is CASSINRVQETQYF. As DNA, the CDR3 is TGTGCCAGTAGTATAAACAGGGTTCAAGAGACCCAGTACTTC. The V and J genes are TRBV19 and TRBJ2-5, with a tentative D call TRBD1 (6 bases). This CDR3 has 14 amino acids. Germline values: CDR1 LNHDA, CDR2 SQIVND (reference sequence). V lost 2 bases to trimming and J lost 2 bases, with 9 bases between them.

The gene calls are TRBV4-2 and TRBJ1-4; 9 bases align to TRBD1. After removal of 4 bases from V and 7 bases from J, the junction contained 7 bases not matched to a gene. The CDR3 consists of 15 residues. In germline, CDR1 is LGHNA, CDR2 YNFKEQ. CDR3 sequence reads: CASSLGGTGTEKLFF. The CDR3, as DNA: TGTGCCAGCAGCCTAGGGGGGACAGGGACTGAAAAACTGTTTTTT.

This chain uses TRBV27 with TRBJ1-5; maybe TRBD1 (5 bases). Trimming removed 6 bases at V and 1 base at J, with 13 bases between. Germline V gene sequence: CDR1 MNHEY, CDR2 SMNVEV (reference sequence). CDR3 length: 15 residues. CDR3 protein: CASSRNRGSNQPQHF. The DNA of the CDR3 is TGTGCCAGCAGCCGTAATAGGGGCAGCAATCAGCCCCAGCATTTT.

The genes are TRBV2 and TRBJ2-3; TRBD2 is a possible D gene (6 bases). This CDR3 has 13 residues. Germline V gene lookup returns CDR1 SNHLY and CDR2 FYNNEI. V lost 4 bases and J 7 bases, leaving 12 bases between the germline ends. The CDR3 sequence: CASSGERGNTQYF. CDR3 bases: TGTGCCAGCAGTGGAGAACGGGGGAATACGCAGTATTTT.

This clone was detected a few times. This chain connects TRBV7-2 to TRBJ2-7; the D gene is possibly TRBD2 (5 bases). Germline V gives CDR1 SGHTA, CDR2 FQGNSA. V was pared by 5 bases and J by 4 bases, with 18 bases between. The length of the CDR3 is 15 residues. CDR3 loop: CASSITREGRYEQYF. CDR3 nucleotide sequence: TGTGCCAGCAGCATTACTCGAGAGGGTCGGTACGAGCAGTACTTC.

This chain uses TRBV6-5 with TRBJ1-2; D uncertain. Trimming stripped 6 bases from V and 4 bases from J, with 12 bases between. Germline V CDR1 and CDR2: MNHEY, SVGAGI. There are 13 residues in the CDR3. CDR3: CASRDEGFYGYTF. The CDR3 coding sequence is TGTGCCAGCAGGGATGAGGGTTTCTATGGCTACACCTTC.

J is TRBJ1-4 and V is TRBV7-9; 7 bases map to TRBD1. This CDR3 region has 15 residues. Germline V gene lookup returns CDR1 SEHNR and CDR2 FQNEAQ (reference sequence). V was clipped by 6 bases and J by 0 bases; unmatched bases: 4. The DNA for the CDR3 is TGTGCCAGCAGTTCTACAGGGGCAACTAATGAAAAACTGTTTTTT. Encoded protein: CASSSTGATNEKLFF.

The chain couples TRBV4-3 to TRBJ1-2; 7 bases fit TRBD1. The CDR3 consists of 15 residues. Germline V CDR1 and CDR2: LGHNA, YSLEER. Trimming removed 6 bases from V and 2 bases from J; junction bases left unmatched: 9. CDR3 loop: CASSRERQGNYGYTF. CDR3 bases: TGCGCCAGCAGTCGAGAAAGACAGGGAAACTATGGCTACACCTTC.

This clone showed up just once. The chain recombines TRBV15 with TRBJ1-5; no firm D call. The CDR3 runs to 16 residues. V lost 1 base and J lost 2, with 12 bases in between. Germline lookup yields CDR1 LNHNV and CDR2 YYDKDF (reference sequence). This CDR3 is CATSRVGFKGNQPQHF. CDR3 nucleotides: TGTGCCACCAGCAGAGTGGGCTTTAAGGGCAATCAGCCCCAGCATTTT.

Worth noting for this clone: Mismatch with germline at one junction end may stem from a read error. The chain employs TRBV5-4 and TRBJ2-2, with 7 bases identical to TRBD1. CDR1 and CDR2 (germline): SGHNT, YYREEE (reference sequence). CDR3 length equals 16 residues. Here the CDR3 DNA reads TGTGCCAGCAGCTTGGGTTTACAGGGGAACAGCGGGGAGCTGTTTTTT. It is translated as CASSLGLQGNSGELFF.